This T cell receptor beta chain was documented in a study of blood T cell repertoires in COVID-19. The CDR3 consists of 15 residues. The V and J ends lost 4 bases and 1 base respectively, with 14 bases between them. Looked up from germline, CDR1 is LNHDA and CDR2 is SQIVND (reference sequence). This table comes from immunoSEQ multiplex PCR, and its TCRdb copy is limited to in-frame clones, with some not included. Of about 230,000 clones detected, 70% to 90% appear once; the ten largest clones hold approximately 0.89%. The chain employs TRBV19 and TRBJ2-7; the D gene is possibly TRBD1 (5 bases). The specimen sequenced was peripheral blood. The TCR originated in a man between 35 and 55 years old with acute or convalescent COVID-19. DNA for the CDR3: TGTGCCAGTAGTACCCAGGGCACTGAATCCTACGAGCAGTACTTC. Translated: CASSTQGTESYEQYF.